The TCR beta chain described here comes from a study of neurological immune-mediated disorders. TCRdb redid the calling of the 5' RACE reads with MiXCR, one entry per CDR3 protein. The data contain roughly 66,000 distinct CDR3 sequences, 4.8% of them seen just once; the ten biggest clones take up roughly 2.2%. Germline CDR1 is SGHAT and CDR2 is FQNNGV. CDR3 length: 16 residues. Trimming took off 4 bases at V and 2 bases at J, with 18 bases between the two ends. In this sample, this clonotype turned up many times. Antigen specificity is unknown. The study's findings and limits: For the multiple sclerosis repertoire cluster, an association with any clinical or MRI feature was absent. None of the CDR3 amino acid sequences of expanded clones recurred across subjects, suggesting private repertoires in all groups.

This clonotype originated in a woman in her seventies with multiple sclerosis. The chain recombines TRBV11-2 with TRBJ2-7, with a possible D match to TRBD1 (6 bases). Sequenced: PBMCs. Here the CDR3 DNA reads TGTGCCAGCAGCTCCTACAGGGAAAGCGCACCCTACGAGCAGTACTTC. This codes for CASSSYRESAPYEQYF.